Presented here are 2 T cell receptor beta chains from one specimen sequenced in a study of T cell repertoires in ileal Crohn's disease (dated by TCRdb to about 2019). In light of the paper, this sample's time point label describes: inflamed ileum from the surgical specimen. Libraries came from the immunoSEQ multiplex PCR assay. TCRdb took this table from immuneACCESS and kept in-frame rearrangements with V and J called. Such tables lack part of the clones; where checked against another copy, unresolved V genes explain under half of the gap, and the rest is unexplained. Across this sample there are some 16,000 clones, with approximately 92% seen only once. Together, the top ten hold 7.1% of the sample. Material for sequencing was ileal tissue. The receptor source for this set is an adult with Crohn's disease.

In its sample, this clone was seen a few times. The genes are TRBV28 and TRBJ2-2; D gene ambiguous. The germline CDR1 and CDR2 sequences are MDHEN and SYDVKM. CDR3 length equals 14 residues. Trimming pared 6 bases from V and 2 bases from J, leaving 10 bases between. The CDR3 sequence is CASSEALNTGELFF. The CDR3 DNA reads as TGTGCCAGCAGCGAGGCGTTAAACACCGGGGAGCTGTTTTTT.

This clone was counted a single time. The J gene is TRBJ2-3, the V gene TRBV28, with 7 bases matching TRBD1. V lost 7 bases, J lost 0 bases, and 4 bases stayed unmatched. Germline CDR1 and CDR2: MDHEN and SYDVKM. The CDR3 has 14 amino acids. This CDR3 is CASTTTGSTDTQYF. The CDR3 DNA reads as TGTGCCAGCACCACGACAGGGAGCACAGATACGCAGTATTTT.